Listed below are T cell receptor beta chains from one sample, sequenced in a study of T cells of healthy individuals. TCRdb ran MiXCR on the 5' RACE reads and lists one entry per CDR3 protein. The sample comprises nearly 100,000 distinct CDR3 sequences, 17% of which are singletons, and around 6.5% rests with the top ten. Receptor source: a human donor in good health. CDR3s include the opening cysteine and the closing phenylalanine or tryptophan. The D gene is left open where the match is weak. Only part of the rows carry a size: once, few, many, or a class if the clone is expanded.

V gene: TRBV7-6; J gene: TRBJ1-2; D gene: .; clone size: .; CDR3 protein: CASSSGDGYTF; CDR3 DNA: TGTGCCAGCAGCTCGGGGGATGGCTACACCTTC
V gene: TRBV9; J gene: TRBJ1-2; D gene: TRBD1; clone size: few; CDR3 protein: CASSQKGQGDRNYGYTF; CDR3 DNA: TGTGCCAGCAGCCAGAAGGGGCAGGGGGACCGAAACTATGGCTACACCTTC
V gene: TRBV2; J gene: TRBJ1-5; D gene: .; clone size: few; CDR3 protein: CASGGGGGANQPQHF; CDR3 DNA: TGTGCCAGCGGGGGTGGCGGAGGCGCCAATCAGCCCCAGCATTTT
V gene: TRBV28; J gene: TRBJ1-2; D gene: .; clone size: .; CDR3 protein: CASSETGRSGGYTF; CDR3 DNA: TGTGCCAGCAGTGAAACAGGGAGATCTGGGGGCTACACCTTC
V gene: TRBV29-1; J gene: TRBJ1-2; D gene: .; clone size: many; CDR3 protein: CSVARDRALYGYTF; CDR3 DNA: TGCAGCGTAGCCCGGGACCGCGCCCTCTATGGCTACACCTTC
V gene: TRBV29-1; J gene: TRBJ1-1; D gene: .; clone size: .; CDR3 protein: CSVEVAGRLNTEAFF; CDR3 DNA: TGCAGCGTTGAAGTGGCAGGGAGATTAAACACTGAAGCTTTCTTT
V gene: TRBV7-8; J gene: TRBJ2-3; D gene: TRBD2; clone size: .; CDR3 protein: CASSLVLAGGEADTQYF; CDR3 DNA: TGTGCCAGCAGCTTGGTCCTAGCGGGGGGTGAGGCAGATACGCAGTATTTT
V gene: TRBV28; J gene: TRBJ1-1; D gene: .; clone size: few; CDR3 protein: CASSGRWGGTEAFF; CDR3 DNA: TGTGCCAGCAGTGGCAGGTGGGGGGGCACTGAAGCTTTCTTT
V gene: TRBV21-1; J gene: TRBJ2-1; D gene: .; clone size: few; CDR3 protein: CASRVAGDTNEQFF; CDR3 DNA: TGTGCCAGCAGGGTAGCGGGAGATACCAATGAGCAGTTCTTC
V gene: TRBV27; J gene: TRBJ1-2; D gene: .; clone size: few; CDR3 protein: CASSPEGVGNYGYTF; CDR3 DNA: TGTGCCAGCAGTCCCGAGGGCGTGGGTAACTATGGCTACACCTTC
V gene: TRBV7-3; J gene: TRBJ1-2; D gene: TRBD1; clone size: many; CDR3 protein: CASSLLPGQGPNYGYTF; CDR3 DNA: TGTGCCAGCAGCTTATTGCCGGGACAGGGACCTAACTATGGCTACACCTTC
V gene: TRBV6-5; J gene: TRBJ2-1; D gene: .; clone size: few; CDR3 protein: CASSYGAEYNEQFF; CDR3 DNA: TGTGCCAGCAGTTATGGGGCAGAATACAATGAGCAGTTCTTC
V gene: TRBV20-1; J gene: TRBJ2-3; D gene: .; clone size: .; CDR3 protein: CSAREQRSSTDTQYF; CDR3 DNA: TGCAGTGCTAGAGAGCAGCGGAGCAGCACAGATACGCAGTATTTT
V gene: TRBV20-1; J gene: TRBJ1-5; D gene: TRBD1; clone size: .; CDR3 protein: CSASGGQSNQPQHF; CDR3 DNA: TGCAGTGCTAGCGGGGGACAGAGCAATCAGCCCCAGCATTTT
V gene: TRBV28; J gene: TRBJ2-7; D gene: TRBD2; clone size: .; CDR3 protein: CASSLPTSGRASYEQYF; CDR3 DNA: TGTGCCAGCAGTTTACCAACTAGCGGGAGGGCCTCCTACGAGCAGTACTTC
V gene: TRBV29-1; J gene: TRBJ2-5; D gene: .; clone size: few; CDR3 protein: CSVESGGETQYF; CDR3 DNA: TGCAGCGTTGAATCAGGAGGAGAGACCCAGTACTTC
V gene: TRBV4-2; J gene: TRBJ2-1; D gene: .; clone size: many; CDR3 protein: CASSQLGGRDNEQFF; CDR3 DNA: TGTGCCAGCAGCCAATTAGGGGGGCGCGACAATGAGCAGTTCTTC
V gene: TRBV28; J gene: TRBJ2-4; D gene: TRBD1; clone size: few; CDR3 protein: CASSPRQGMAAGGKNIQYF; CDR3 DNA: TGTGCCAGCAGCCCCCGACAGGGGATGGCGGCCGGGGGCAAAAACATTCAGTACTTC
V gene: TRBV6-2/TRBV6-3; J gene: TRBJ2-3; D gene: TRBD2; clone size: many; CDR3 protein: CASSLQLAGGADTQYF; CDR3 DNA: TGTGCCAGCAGCCTCCAACTAGCGGGAGGGGCAGATACGCAGTATTTT
V gene: TRBV9; J gene: TRBJ2-1; D gene: .; clone size: few; CDR3 protein: CASSVVGGRQFF; CDR3 DNA: TGTGCCAGCAGCGTAGTTGGAGGCCGGCAGTTCTTC
V gene: TRBV7-2; J gene: TRBJ2-1; D gene: .; clone size: few; CDR3 protein: CASSPTGNEQFF; CDR3 DNA: TGTGCCAGCAGCCCGACAGGAAATGAGCAGTTCTTC
V gene: TRBV5-5; J gene: TRBJ2-7; D gene: .; clone size: few; CDR3 protein: CASSLVSEQYF; CDR3 DNA: TGTGCCAGCAGCTTGGTCTCGGAGCAGTACTTC
V gene: TRBV20-1; J gene: TRBJ1-6; D gene: TRBD1; clone size: many; CDR3 protein: CSAAPTDRGSSPLHF; CDR3 DNA: TGCAGTGCTGCTCCGACTGACAGGGGGAGTTCACCCCTCCACTTT
V gene: TRBV5-5; J gene: TRBJ1-4; D gene: .; clone size: many; CDR3 protein: CASSLDSQNREKLFF; CDR3 DNA: TGTGCCAGCAGCTTGGATAGTCAGAATCGCGAAAAACTGTTTTTT
V gene: TRBV20-1; J gene: TRBJ2-5; D gene: TRBD1; clone size: many; CDR3 protein: CSAEGQGQETQYF; CDR3 DNA: TGCAGTGCCGAAGGACAGGGTCAAGAGACCCAGTACTTC
V gene: TRBV7-9; J gene: TRBJ1-1; D gene: .; clone size: .; CDR3 protein: CASSLVANTEAFF; CDR3 DNA: TGTGCCAGCAGCTTAGTCGCCAACACTGAAGCTTTCTTT
V gene: TRBV2; J gene: TRBJ1-1; D gene: .; clone size: few; CDR3 protein: CASRGKGLDTEAFF; CDR3 DNA: TGTGCCAGTAGGGGCAAGGGGTTGGACACTGAAGCTTTCTTT
V gene: TRBV4-3; J gene: TRBJ2-5; D gene: .; clone size: .; CDR3 protein: CASSQGWGPLETQYF; CDR3 DNA: TGCGCCAGCAGCCAAGGCTGGGGCCCACTGGAGACCCAGTACTTC
V gene: TRBV2; J gene: TRBJ1-2; D gene: .; clone size: many; CDR3 protein: CASRRDYGYTF; CDR3 DNA: TGTGCCAGCAGAAGGGATTATGGCTACACCTTC
V gene: TRBV6-1; J gene: TRBJ1-4; D gene: TRBD1; clone size: .; CDR3 protein: CASRQGTTNEKLFF; CDR3 DNA: TGTGCCAGCAGACAGGGGACAACTAATGAAAAACTGTTTTTT
V gene: TRBV28; J gene: TRBJ2-3; D gene: TRBD1; clone size: many; CDR3 protein: CASSWTGRDTQYF; CDR3 DNA: TGTGCCAGCAGTTGGACAGGGCGGGATACGCAGTATTTT
V gene: TRBV9; J gene: TRBJ1-1; D gene: .; clone size: .; CDR3 protein: CASSPGQNTEAFF; CDR3 DNA: TGTGCCAGCAGCCCAGGGCAGAACACTGAAGCTTTCTTT
V gene: TRBV14; J gene: TRBJ2-3; D gene: .; clone size: few; CDR3 protein: CASSLWGGPGDTQYF; CDR3 DNA: TGTGCCAGCAGCCTATGGGGGGGGCCAGGAGATACGCAGTATTTT
V gene: TRBV4-3; J gene: TRBJ2-3; D gene: TRBD2; clone size: few; CDR3 protein: CASSQARGRAFTDTQYF; CDR3 DNA: TGCGCCAGCAGCCAAGCTAGAGGGAGGGCCTTCACAGATACGCAGTATTTT
V gene: TRBV5-6; J gene: TRBJ2-7; D gene: TRBD1; clone size: few; CDR3 protein: CASSTGTGAKEQYF; CDR3 DNA: TGTGCCAGCAGCACCGGGACAGGGGCTAAAGAGCAGTACTTC
V gene: TRBV28; J gene: TRBJ1-4; D gene: .; clone size: .; CDR3 protein: CASSPLAGKEKLFF; CDR3 DNA: TGTGCCAGCAGTCCCCTAGCAGGGAAGGAAAAACTGTTTTTT
V gene: TRBV4-3; J gene: TRBJ1-1; D gene: .; clone size: .; CDR3 protein: CASSQLRQLNTEAFF; CDR3 DNA: TGCGCCAGCAGCCAATTGCGCCAGTTGAACACTGAAGCTTTCTTT
V gene: TRBV13; J gene: TRBJ2-7; D gene: .; clone size: .; CDR3 protein: CASSFGRPRSSSYEQYF; CDR3 DNA: TGTGCCAGCAGCTTCGGGCGTCCTAGGAGTTCCTCCTACGAGCAGTACTTC
V gene: TRBV28; J gene: TRBJ1-4; D gene: .; clone size: few; CDR3 protein: CASSSSQGSREKLFF; CDR3 DNA: TGTGCCAGCAGTTCCTCACAGGGAAGCCGGGAAAAACTGTTTTTT
V gene: TRBV5-1; J gene: TRBJ2-3; D gene: TRBD2; clone size: many; CDR3 protein: CASSLGLALVTQYF; CDR3 DNA: TGCGCCAGCAGCTTAGGACTAGCCCTCGTTACGCAGTATTTT
V gene: TRBV27; J gene: TRBJ1-2; D gene: .; clone size: .; CDR3 protein: CASTPRTPGYGYTF; CDR3 DNA: TGTGCCAGCACCCCCCGGACCCCAGGCTATGGCTACACCTTC
V gene: TRBV20-1; J gene: TRBJ1-6; D gene: .; clone size: .; CDR3 protein: CSARPGTTDNSPLHF; CDR3 DNA: TGCAGTGCTCGCCCCGGGACAACTGATAATTCACCCCTCCACTTT
V gene: TRBV7-2; J gene: TRBJ2-3; D gene: TRBD2; clone size: many; CDR3 protein: CASCPRPGGTDTQYF; CDR3 DNA: TGTGCCAGCTGCCCCCGCCCGGGAGGGACAGATACGCAGTATTTT
V gene: TRBV29-1; J gene: TRBJ2-5; D gene: .; clone size: many; CDR3 protein: CSVESGYQETQYF; CDR3 DNA: TGCAGCGTTGAAAGCGGGTACCAAGAGACCCAGTACTTC
V gene: TRBV7-3; J gene: TRBJ2-1; D gene: TRBD2; clone size: few; CDR3 protein: CASSRYTSGAYNEQFF; CDR3 DNA: TGTGCCAGCAGCCGCTATACTAGCGGCGCTTACAATGAGCAGTTCTTC
V gene: TRBV19; J gene: TRBJ1-1; D gene: .; clone size: .; CDR3 protein: CASSTSGLSTEAFF; CDR3 DNA: TGTGCCAGTAGTACCTCGGGATTGAGCACTGAAGCTTTCTTT
V gene: TRBV20-1; J gene: TRBJ2-5; D gene: .; clone size: .; CDR3 protein: CSAEAAKETQYF; CDR3 DNA: TGCAGTGCTGAGGCAGCGAAAGAGACCCAGTACTTC
V gene: TRBV6-2/TRBV6-3; J gene: TRBJ2-1; D gene: .; clone size: few; CDR3 protein: CASSYLDTVRLEQFF; CDR3 DNA: TGTGCCAGCAGTTACCTCGACACTGTAAGACTTGAGCAGTTCTTC
V gene: TRBV7-9; J gene: TRBJ1-2; D gene: .; clone size: few; CDR3 protein: CASGSSRAGDGYTF; CDR3 DNA: TGTGCCAGCGGATCGTCCCGGGCCGGAGATGGCTACACCTTC
V gene: TRBV29-1; J gene: TRBJ2-3; D gene: .; clone size: few; CDR3 protein: CSVEDMVSTDTQYF; CDR3 DNA: TGCAGCGTTGAAGATATGGTGAGCACAGATACGCAGTATTTT
V gene: TRBV2; J gene: TRBJ2-1; D gene: TRBD2; clone size: many; CDR3 protein: CASSPTSGSRGDEQFF; CDR3 DNA: TGTGCCAGCAGTCCTACTAGCGGGAGCCGTGGCGATGAGCAGTTCTTC
V gene: TRBV2; J gene: TRBJ2-1; D gene: .; clone size: .; CDR3 protein: CASINLGPYNEQFF; CDR3 DNA: TGTGCCAGCATCAATCTAGGCCCGTACAATGAGCAGTTCTTC
V gene: TRBV7-9; J gene: TRBJ2-2; D gene: .; clone size: .; CDR3 protein: CASSSKNTGELFF; CDR3 DNA: TGTGCCAGCAGCTCCAAGAACACCGGGGAGCTGTTTTTT
V gene: TRBV2; J gene: TRBJ1-5; D gene: .; clone size: many; CDR3 protein: CASSSTDISNQPQHF; CDR3 DNA: TGTGCCAGCAGTTCCACCGACATAAGCAATCAGCCCCAGCATTTT
V gene: TRBV5-1; J gene: TRBJ1-1; D gene: .; clone size: few; CDR3 protein: CASSLFNQLNTEAFF; CDR3 DNA: TGCGCCAGCAGCTTATTTAACCAGCTGAACACTGAAGCTTTCTTT
V gene: TRBV24-1; J gene: TRBJ1-4; D gene: .; clone size: few; CDR3 protein: CASKDSAYEKLFF; CDR3 DNA: TGTGCCTCCAAGGACTCAGCGTATGAAAAACTGTTTTTT
V gene: TRBV15; J gene: TRBJ2-7; D gene: .; clone size: .; CDR3 protein: CATSRNEESSYEQYF; CDR3 DNA: TGTGCCACCAGCAGAAACGAGGAGAGCTCCTACGAGCAGTACTTC
V gene: TRBV20-1; J gene: TRBJ2-5; D gene: .; clone size: many; CDR3 protein: CSARGFTETQYF; CDR3 DNA: TGCAGTGCTAGGGGCTTTACGGAGACCCAGTACTTC
V gene: TRBV12-3/TRBV12-4; J gene: TRBJ1-2; D gene: .; clone size: few; CDR3 protein: CASSLARGKGGYTF; CDR3 DNA: TGTGCCAGCAGTTTGGCCAGGGGTAAGGGTGGCTACACCTTC